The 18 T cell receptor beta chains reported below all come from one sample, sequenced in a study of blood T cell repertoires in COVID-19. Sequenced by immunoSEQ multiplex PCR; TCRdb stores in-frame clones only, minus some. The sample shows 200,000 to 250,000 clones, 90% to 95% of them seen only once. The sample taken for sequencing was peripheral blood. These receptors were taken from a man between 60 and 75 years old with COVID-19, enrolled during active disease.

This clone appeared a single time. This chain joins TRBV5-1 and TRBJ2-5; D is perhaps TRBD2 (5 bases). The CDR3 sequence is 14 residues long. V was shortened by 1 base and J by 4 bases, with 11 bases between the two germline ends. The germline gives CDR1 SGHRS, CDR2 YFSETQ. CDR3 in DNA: TGCGCCAGCAGCTTGATCGAGGGAACAGAGACCCAGTACTTC. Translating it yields CASSLIEGTETQYF.

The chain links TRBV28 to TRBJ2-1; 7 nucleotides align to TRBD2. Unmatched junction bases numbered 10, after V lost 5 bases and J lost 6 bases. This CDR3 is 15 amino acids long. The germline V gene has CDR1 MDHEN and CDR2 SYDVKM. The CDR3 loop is CASSSRLAAFNEQFF. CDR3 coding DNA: TGTGCCAGCAGTAGCCGGCTAGCGGCCTTCAATGAGCAGTTCTTC.

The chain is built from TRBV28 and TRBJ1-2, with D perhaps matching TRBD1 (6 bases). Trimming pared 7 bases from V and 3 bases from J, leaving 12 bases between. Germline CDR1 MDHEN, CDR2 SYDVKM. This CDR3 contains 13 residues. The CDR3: CASTISGDYGYTF. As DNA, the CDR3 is TGTGCCAGCACCATTTCAGGGGACTATGGCTACACCTTC.

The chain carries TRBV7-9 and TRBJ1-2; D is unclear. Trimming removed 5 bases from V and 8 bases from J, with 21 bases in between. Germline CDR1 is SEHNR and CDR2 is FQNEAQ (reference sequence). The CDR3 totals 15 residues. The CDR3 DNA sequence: TGTGCCAGCAGCCCCGGCGGGAGTGGGCTGGAAGGCTACACCTTC. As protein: CASSPGGSGLEGYTF.

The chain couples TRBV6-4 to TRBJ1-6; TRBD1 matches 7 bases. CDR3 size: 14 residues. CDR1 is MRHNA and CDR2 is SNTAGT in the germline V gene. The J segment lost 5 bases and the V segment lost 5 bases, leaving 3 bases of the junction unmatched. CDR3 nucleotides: TGTGCCAGCAGTTCCGGGACAGATAATTCACCCCTCCACTTT. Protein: CASSSGTDNSPLHF.

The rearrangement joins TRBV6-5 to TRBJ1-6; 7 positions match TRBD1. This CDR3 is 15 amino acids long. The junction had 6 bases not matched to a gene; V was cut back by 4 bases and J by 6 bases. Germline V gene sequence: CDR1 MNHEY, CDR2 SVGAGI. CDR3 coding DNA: TGTGCCAGCAGTTCTACGACAGGGAGTAATTCACCCCTCCACTTT. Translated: CASSSTTGSNSPLHF.

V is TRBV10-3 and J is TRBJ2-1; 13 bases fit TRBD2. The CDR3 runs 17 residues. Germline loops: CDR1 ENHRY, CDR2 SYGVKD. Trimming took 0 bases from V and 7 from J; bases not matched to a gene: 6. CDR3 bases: TGTGCCATCAGTGAGTCGAGAGGACTAGCGGGGGAAAATGAGCAGTTCTTC. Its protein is CAISESRGLAGENEQFF.

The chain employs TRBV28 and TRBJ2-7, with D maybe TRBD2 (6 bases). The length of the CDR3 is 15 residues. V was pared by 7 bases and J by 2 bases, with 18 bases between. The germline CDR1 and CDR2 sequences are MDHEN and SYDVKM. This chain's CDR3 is CASTPVGGSTYEQYF. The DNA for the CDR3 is TGTGCCAGCACCCCCGTCGGGGGATCAACCTACGAGCAGTACTTC.

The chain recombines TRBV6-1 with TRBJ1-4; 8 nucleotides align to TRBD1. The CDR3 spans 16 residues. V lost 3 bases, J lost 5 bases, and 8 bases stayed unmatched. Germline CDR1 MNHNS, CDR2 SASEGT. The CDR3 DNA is TGTGCCAGCAGTGAGGACAGGGTGCAACTAAATGAAAAACTGTTTTTT. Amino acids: CASSEDRVQLNEKLFF.

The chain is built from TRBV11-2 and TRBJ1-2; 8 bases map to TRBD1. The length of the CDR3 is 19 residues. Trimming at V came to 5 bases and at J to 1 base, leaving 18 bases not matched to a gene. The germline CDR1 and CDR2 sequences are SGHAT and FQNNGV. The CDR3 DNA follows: TGTGCCAGCAGCCCAGGGGGGGGACAGGTCCCCCGGGGTAACTATGGCTACACCTTC. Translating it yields CASSPGGGQVPRGNYGYTF. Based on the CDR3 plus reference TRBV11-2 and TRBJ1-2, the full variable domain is EAGVAQSPRYKIIEKRQSVAFWCNPISGHATLYWYQQILGQGPKLLIQFQNNGVVDDSQLPKDRFSAERLKGVDSTLKIQPAKLEDSAVYLCASSPGGGQVPRGNYGYTFGSGTRLTVV.

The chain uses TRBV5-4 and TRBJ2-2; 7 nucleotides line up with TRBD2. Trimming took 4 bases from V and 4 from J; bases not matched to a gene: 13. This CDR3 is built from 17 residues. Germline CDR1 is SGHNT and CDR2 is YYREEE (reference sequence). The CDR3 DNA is TGTGCCAGCAGCGTAGGGCACAGCGGGACGACCACCGGGGAGCTGTTTTTT. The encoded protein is CASSVGHSGTTTGELFF.

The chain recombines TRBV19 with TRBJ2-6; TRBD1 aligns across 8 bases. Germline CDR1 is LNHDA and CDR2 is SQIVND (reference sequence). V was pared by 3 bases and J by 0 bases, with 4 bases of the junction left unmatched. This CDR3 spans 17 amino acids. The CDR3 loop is CASSMGRGPSGANVLTF. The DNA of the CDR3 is TGTGCCAGTAGTATGGGCAGGGGGCCCTCTGGGGCCAACGTCCTGACTTTC.

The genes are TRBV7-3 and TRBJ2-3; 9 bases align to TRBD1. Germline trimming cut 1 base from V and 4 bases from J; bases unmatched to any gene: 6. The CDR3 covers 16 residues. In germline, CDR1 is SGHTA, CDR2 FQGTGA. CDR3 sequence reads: CASSLSGDRVPDTQYF. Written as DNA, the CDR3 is TGTGCCAGCAGCTTAAGTGGGGACAGGGTTCCAGATACGCAGTATTTT. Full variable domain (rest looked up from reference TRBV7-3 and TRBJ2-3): GAGVSQTPSNKVTEKGKYVELRCDPISGHTALYWYRQSLGQGPEFLIYFQGTGAADDSGLPNDRFFAVRPEGSVSTLKIQRTERGDSAVYLCASSLSGDRVPDTQYFGPGTRLTVL.

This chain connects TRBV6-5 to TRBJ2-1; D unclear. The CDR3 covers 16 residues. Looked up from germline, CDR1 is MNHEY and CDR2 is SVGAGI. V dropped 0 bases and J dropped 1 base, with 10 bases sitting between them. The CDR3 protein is CASSYSWSPSYNEQFF. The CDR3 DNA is TGTGCCAGCAGTTACTCGTGGAGCCCGTCCTACAATGAGCAGTTCTTC.

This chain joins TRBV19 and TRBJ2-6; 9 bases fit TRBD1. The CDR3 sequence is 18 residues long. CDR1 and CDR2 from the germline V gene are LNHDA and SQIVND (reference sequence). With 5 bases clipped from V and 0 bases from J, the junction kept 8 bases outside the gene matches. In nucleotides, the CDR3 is TGTGCCAGTAGTCAGGGACAGGGTTATTACTCTGGGGCCAACGTCCTGACTTTC. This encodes CASSQGQGYYSGANVLTF.

For the CDR3, the DNA is TGTGCCAGCAGGAGGCAGGGGGTTGGCAATCAGCCCCAGCATTTT. Its protein is CASRRQGVGNQPQHF. V and J are TRBV2 and TRBJ1-5; 7 nucleotides agree with TRBD1. V dropped 6 bases and J dropped 2; count of bases not matched to a gene: 7. The CDR3 runs 15 residues. Germline V lookup: CDR1 SNHLY, CDR2 FYNNEI.

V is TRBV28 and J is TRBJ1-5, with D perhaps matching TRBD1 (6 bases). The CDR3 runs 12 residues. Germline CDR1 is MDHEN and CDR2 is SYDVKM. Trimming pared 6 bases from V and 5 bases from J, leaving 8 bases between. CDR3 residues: CASRTGHQPQHF. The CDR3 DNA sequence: TGTGCCAGCAGGACAGGTCATCAGCCCCAGCATTTT.

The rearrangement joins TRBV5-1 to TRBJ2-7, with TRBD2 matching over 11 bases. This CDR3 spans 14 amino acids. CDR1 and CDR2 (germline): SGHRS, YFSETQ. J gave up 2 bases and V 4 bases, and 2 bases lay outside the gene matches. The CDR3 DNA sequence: TGCGCCAGCAGCATTAGCGGGGGGGCCTACGAGCAGTACTTC. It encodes CASSISGGAYEQYF.